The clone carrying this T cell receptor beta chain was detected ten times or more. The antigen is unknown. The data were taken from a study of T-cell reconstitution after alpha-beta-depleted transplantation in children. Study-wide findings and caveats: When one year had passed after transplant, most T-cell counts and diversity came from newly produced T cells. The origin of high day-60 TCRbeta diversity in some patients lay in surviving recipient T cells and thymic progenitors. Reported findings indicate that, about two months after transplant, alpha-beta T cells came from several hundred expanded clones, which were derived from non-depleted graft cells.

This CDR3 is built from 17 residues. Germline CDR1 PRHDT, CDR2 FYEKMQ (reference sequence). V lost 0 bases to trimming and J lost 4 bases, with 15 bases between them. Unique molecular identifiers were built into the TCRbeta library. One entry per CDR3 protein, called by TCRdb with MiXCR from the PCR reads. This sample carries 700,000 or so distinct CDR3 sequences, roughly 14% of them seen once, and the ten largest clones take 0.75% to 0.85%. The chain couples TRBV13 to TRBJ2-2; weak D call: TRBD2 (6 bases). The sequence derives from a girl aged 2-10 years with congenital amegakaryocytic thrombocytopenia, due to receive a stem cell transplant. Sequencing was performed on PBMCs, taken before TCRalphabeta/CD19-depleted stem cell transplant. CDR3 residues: CASSLGHPGGVTGELFF. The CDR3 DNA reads TGTGCCAGCAGCTTAGGCCACCCAGGCGGGGTCACCGGGGAGCTGTTTTTT. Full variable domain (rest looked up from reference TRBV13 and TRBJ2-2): AAGVIQSPRHLIKEKRETATLKCYPIPRHDTVYWYQQGPGQDPQFLISFYEKMQSDKGSIPDRFSAQQFSDYHSELNMSSLELGDSALYFCASSLGHPGGVTGELFFGEGSRLTVL.